This TCR beta chain was sequenced during a study of identical twins. Healthy Caucasians provided all donations. TCRdb fed the 5' RACE reads into MiXCR, producing one record per CDR3 protein. This sample has approximately 210,000 distinct CDR3 sequences; 15% occur once, and the top ten carry 40% to 45%. This CDR3 region has 14 residues. The V and J ends lost 6 bases and 4 bases, in that order; junction bases with no gene match: 5. Per the germline V gene, CDR1 is ENHRY and CDR2 is SYGVKD. These data also formed part of another study, on T cells expressing NK-cell markers. Turning to that study: Each TCR beta repertoire originated in sorted T cells that were CD3+CD56+NKG2C+, CD3+CD56+NKG2C- or CD3+CD56-NKG2C+.

Sequenced material: CD8+ T cells sorted from blood. The TCR was taken from a woman aged 18-30 years in good health. The chain has TRBV10-3 and TRBJ2-1; 8 bases are shared with TRBD1. The CDR3 DNA reads TGTGCCATCAGCGGAGGACAGGGATACAATGAGCAGTTCTTC. Protein sequence: CAISGGQGYNEQFF.